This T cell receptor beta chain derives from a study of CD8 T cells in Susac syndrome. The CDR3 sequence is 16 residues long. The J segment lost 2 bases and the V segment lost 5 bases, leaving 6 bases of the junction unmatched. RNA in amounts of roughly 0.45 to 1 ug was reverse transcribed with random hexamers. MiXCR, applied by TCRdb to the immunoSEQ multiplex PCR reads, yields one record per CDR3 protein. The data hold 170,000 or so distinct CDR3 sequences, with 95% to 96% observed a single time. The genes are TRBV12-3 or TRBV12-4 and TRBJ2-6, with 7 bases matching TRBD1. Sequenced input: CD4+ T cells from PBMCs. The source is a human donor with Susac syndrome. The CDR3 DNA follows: TGTGCCAGCAGTCTCCATCAGGGGGCTGGGGCCAACGTCCTGACTTTC. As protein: CASSLHQGAGANVLTF.